Below, 10 T cell receptor beta chains from the same sample are listed, as sequenced in a study of T-cell memory formation after mild COVID-19. MiXCR, applied by TCRdb to the 5' RACE reads, yields one record per CDR3 protein. Found here are 250,000 to 350,000 distinct CDR3 sequences, around 16% of them singletons; the top ten hold roughly 25%. Sequencing was performed on PBMCs or a T cell subset sorted from them (not recorded which). These receptors were obtained from a man aged 18 to 35 who had mild COVID-19 (a few samples of this study predate the infection). Cell type and time point are not known.

This clonotype was seen a few times. J is TRBJ2-5 and V is TRBV20-1, with 7 bases aligning to TRBD1. This CDR3 is 13 amino acids long. Germline CDR1 reads DFQATT; CDR2 reads SNEGSKA (reference sequence). The V gene end was trimmed by 1 base and the J gene end by 5 bases; junction bases not matched to a gene: 4. The CDR3 DNA sequence: TGCAGTGCTAGAGTCGAGGGGGCGGAGACCCAGTACTTC. Protein: CSARVEGAETQYF.

The genes are TRBV6-5 and TRBJ1-1; D may be TRBD1 (6 bases). CDR3 size: 17 residues. Germline values: CDR1 MNHEY, CDR2 SVGAGI. The V gene lost 2 bases and the J gene lost 1 base, with 17 bases spanning the gap. The CDR3 reads CASSYPIGGVGNTEAFF. In nucleotides, the CDR3 is TGTGCCAGCAGTTACCCAATAGGGGGGGTTGGGAACACTGAAGCTTTCTTT.

V and J are TRBV12-3 or TRBV12-4 and TRBJ2-5, with TRBD2 matching 8 bases. The CDR3 is 15 residues long. V lost 0 bases, J lost 3 bases, and 3 bases stayed unmatched. The CDR3 nucleotides are TGTGCCAGCAGTTTAGCCCTAGCGGGTGAAGAGACCCAGTACTTC. Its protein product is CASSLALAGEETQYF.

This clonotype was counted between two and nine times. The V and J genes are TRBV14 and TRBJ2-5; 7 positions match TRBD2. The CDR3 is 14 amino acids. V was clipped by 4 bases and J by 2 bases; unmatched bases: 4. In germline, CDR1 is SGHDN, CDR2 FVKESK. CDR3 DNA: TGTGCCAGCAGCCGACTAGCCCGGCAAGAGACCCAGTACTTC. Translating gives CASSRLARQETQYF.

The rearrangement links TRBV7-3 to TRBJ2-7; D is ambiguous. The germline V gene has CDR1 SGHTA and CDR2 FQGTGA. The CDR3 runs 13 residues. V was trimmed by 5 bases and J by 4 bases, leaving 12 bases between them. CDR3 residues: CASSRKPRYEQYV. For the CDR3, the DNA is TGTGCCAGCAGCCGGAAGCCCAGGTACGAGCAGTACGTC.

The genes are TRBV5-1 and TRBJ2-3, with 8 bases matching TRBD2. From germline, CDR1 is SGHRS and CDR2 YFSETQ. The J segment lost 1 base and the V segment lost 0 bases, leaving 7 bases of the junction unmatched. The CDR3 spans 17 residues. The CDR3 DNA follows: TGCGCCAGCAGCTTGGCTCTTCTAGCGGGTCGCACAGATACGCAGTATTTT. Amino acids: CASSLALLAGRTDTQYF.

The chain couples TRBV7-6 to TRBJ2-5; D is perhaps TRBD2 (6 bases). This CDR3 is built from 16 residues. Germline CDR1 SGHVS, CDR2 FNYEAQ. V lost 4 bases to trimming and J lost 7 bases, with 22 bases between them. CDR3 amino acids: CASSSPFVLGGGTQYF. DNA for the CDR3: TGTGCCAGCAGCTCCCCCTTTGTTCTCGGGGGTGGGACCCAGTACTTC.

This clonotype was picked up many times. The genes are TRBV12-3 or TRBV12-4 and TRBJ2-2; D is undetermined. CDR3 length: 14 residues. Trimming cost V 6 bases and J 1 base, with 9 bases left between them. Here the CDR3 DNA reads TGTGCCAGCAGCCCGTTTGTGAACACCGGGGAGCTGTTTTTT. Encoded protein: CASSPFVNTGELFF.

In its sample, this clonotype was seen a few times. This chain connects TRBV5-6 to TRBJ1-2; D uncertain. V lost 7 bases, J lost 0 bases, and 10 bases lay in between. The CDR3 runs to 13 residues. From germline, CDR1 is SGHDT and CDR2 YYEEEE. The chain's CDR3 is CASLGGSNYGYTF. The DNA of the CDR3 is TGTGCCAGCCTAGGAGGCTCTAACTATGGCTACACCTTC. The full variable domain, with the rest looked up from reference TRBV5-6 and TRBJ1-2, is DAGVTQSPTHLIKTRGQQVTLRCSPKSGHDTVSWYQQALGQGPQFIFQYYEEEERQRGNFPDRFSGHQFPNYSSELNVNALLLGDSALYLCASLGGSNYGYTFGSGTRLTVV.

CDR3 bases: TGTGCCAGCAGTTACTCGAGGACAGGCCACAATGAGCAGTTCTTC. It codes for CASSYSRTGHNEQFF. This sequence joins TRBV6-2 or TRBV6-3 and TRBJ2-1, with TRBD1 matching over 7 bases. After removal of 0 bases from V and 5 bases from J, the junction contained 4 bases not matched to a gene. CDR3 size: 15 residues. In germline, CDR1 is MNHEY, CDR2 SVGEGT.